The following is a TCR beta chain sequence with its context. The antigen it binds to is not known. No base qualities exist here, and no much larger clone lies one base off it. This sample is part of a study of cytomegalovirus exposure and HLA in healthy donors (TCRdb year 2017). Broadly, across the study: An earlier analysis of some 620 of the donors reported about 280 Gb of sequence data and 100 million to 120 million unique TCR beta sequences obtained from approximately 180 million T cells. Rather than using new phenotypic data, the later analysis identified candidate immune exposures from TCR beta sequences and from how often those sequences occurred across donors. The number of typed donors differed by locus: about 629-630 for A, B, C, DRB1 and DQB1; 522 for DQA1; 600 to 610 for DPA1; and roughly 490 for DPB1. High-throughput TCR immunosequencing, statistical association of individual TCRs with disease status, and machine learning were combined to predict cytomegalovirus infection status. An early release covering 550 to 650 HLA-typed donors comprised about 300 gigabases of sequencing data and approximately 85 million unique TCR sequences. HLA typing included class I and class II loci at four-digit resolution. Besides the first cohort of around 700 subjects, a separate validation cohort made up of over 100 different subjects was used. Across some 400 genotyped donors of the cohort, an average of about 240,000 unique TCR beta nucleotide sequences per donor were sequenced, and roughly a sixth of those sequences were non-productive. Roughly 5 DR-DQ haplotypes were handled as single units for association and clustering, since linkage in the cohort was strong. The study aimed to test whether cataloging public T cell receptors could reveal signatures of past pathogen exposure. An earlier analysis of some 500 of the donors applied high-throughput TCR beta sequencing to assess whether each TCR beta V gene segment acted as functional or pseudogenic. A later analysis re-analyzed previously published TCR beta repertoires from 660 or so donors and added high-resolution HLA genotyping to study TCR occurrence patterns. A later genetic analysis took genome-wide SNP genotypes for about three fifths of the 666 donors and used that subset as a discovery cohort. All discovery cohort repertoires had been generated using a single sequencing platform. Donor age, sex, ethnicity and CMV serostatus were collected together with the repertoire data. The T cell repertoires of 666 subjects were profiled by immunosequencing and related to cytomegalovirus serostatus. Of the approximately 370 genotyped donors, 65% to 90% were placed in the genetic ancestry cluster associated with self-reported Caucasian donors. Points the paper makes about the study in general: The study gave a list of 150 to 200 TCR beta chains associated with cytomegalovirus. According to a later analysis, parvovirus B19, influenza, CMV and Epstein-Barr virus appeared linked to several top co-occurrence clusters. HLA typing was unavailable for some donors at each locus, so association tests used only the typed subset. For the cohort, immune exposure information was limited to CMV serostatus. A further reported finding was that TCR beta sequences accurately predicted the HLA-A and HLA-B alleles for most subjects in the first cohort. At a false discovery rate of 0.05, a later analysis linked fewer than 20,000 TCR beta sequences to specific HLA alleles. Linkage disequilibrium might explain the correlated functional status among segregating V segments, but an unknown experimental factor could not be ruled out. A later analysis found that TCR association rates varied across HLA loci, with DRB1 alleles showing the most associated TCRs and HLA-C alleles the fewest. Strong co-occurrence of HLA alleles, especially DR and DQ, made assigning TCR associations to individual alleles difficult. The cohort was sequenced for TCR beta chains only, and without alpha or paired-chain data the features that could be detected were limited. A later analysis found that most CMV-associated TCR beta chains appeared HLA-restricted, with HLA associations seemingly driven largely by CMV exposure. In vitro tests confirmed that a few of the cytomegalovirus-associated TCR beta chains recognize cytomegalovirus antigens. Some IMGT-functional V segments, including TRBV6-2 and TRBV6-3, could not be told apart with the 87-base-pair reads, so those segments were excluded. Because counts were too low, fewer than 20 rarely observed V segments, including chromosome 9 orphons, were excluded from the earlier analysis of around 590 of the donors. In a later genetic analysis, a missense DCLRE1C variant was associated with V-gene and J-gene trimming of TCR beta chains, and the association was replicated in an independent cohort. Sequencing depth was assumed to be roughly uniform across donors in the presence/absence analyses, though that assumption may not hold. Most TCR sequences were observed very rarely across donors, whereas some public TCRs were present in many individuals. In a later analysis, HLA-associated TCR beta chains were found to be more clonally expanded and to have lower generation probabilities than equally common non-associated chains. A group of highly shared sequence variants was considered likely to be a technical artifact of the sequencing pipeline. It was suggested by the authors that the approach could potentially be generalized to other disease states and immunological phenotypes. A later genetic analysis reported fewer N-insertions in productive TCRs among donors in an Asian-associated ancestry cluster than the roughly 700-donor mean. In an earlier analysis of about 550 of the donors, most TCR beta V segments were observed in productive rearrangements about 87% or about 30% of the time, broadly matching IMGT annotations. Cytomegalovirus status was reported to be diagnosed by the classifier with high specificity and sensitivity in both the original and validation cohorts.

Preparation of the library involved the immunoSEQ multiplex PCR assay. A mixture of 60 forward primers for TCR Vbeta segments and 13 reverse primers for TCR Jbeta segments was used in the multiplex PCR. The CDR3 region of rearranged TCR beta genes was amplified from genomic DNA by a multiplex PCR assay. The Illumina HiSeq System was used to sequence the amplified TCR beta libraries as 87-base-pair reads. Concerning the study's data processing: A later analysis counted about 76 million unique TCR beta chains across the 550 to 800 repertoires, and around 9.9 million of these chains were shared by at least two donors. To remove PCR and sequencing errors, raw reads were error-corrected and collapsed into unique sequences using a nearest-neighbor algorithm that merged closely related sequences. V, D and J gene segments were assigned by aligning CDR3 sequences to IMGT reference sequences. For a sequence to be retained, a match of at least six nucleotides to both a V gene segment and a J gene segment was required. A rearrangement counted as productive if the CDR3 had no stop codons and remained in frame with V and J, and every other rearrangement counted as non-productive. CDR3 was defined according to IMGT convention as the region running from the second conserved V-encoded cysteine to the conserved J-encoded phenylalanine. The earlier analysis of about 530 of the donors excluded any sequence lacking an unambiguous match to a single V gene segment. An earlier analysis of several hundred of the donors called V segments functional above 56.7% productive rearrangements and segregating when the between-donor standard deviation exceeded 5%. A statistical classification framework was built to diagnose cytomegalovirus status from the catalog of TCR beta chain sequences. In a later analysis, TCR nucleotide sequences were compared against IMGT/GENE-DB human TR gene sequences so that V and J genes could be assigned. In a later analysis, CDR3 sequences and most-parsimonious VDJ recombination scenarios were assigned using the TCRdist pipeline. A later analysis defined each TCR beta chain by its CDR3 amino acid sequence plus V-gene family, and excluded reads lacking a unique V-gene family. To address suspected cross-contamination and a sequencing artifact, a later analysis removed under 600 highly shared, low-generation-probability nucleotide sequences. A later analysis calculated a clonal expansion index for each public chain from normalized within-repertoire ranks of inferred template counts. In a later analysis, generation probabilities were computed using a VDJ recombination model fitted to out-of-frame rearrangements, and the results were checked against IGoR. In a later analysis, TCR-TCR, TCR-HLA and TCR-CMV co-occurrence was scored with hypergeometric tests, and a repertoire-size bias correction was applied to TCR pairs. A later analysis estimated false discovery rates by permuting HLA or CMV assignments 20 times. In a later analysis, co-occurring TCRs were grouped using DBSCAN, with TCRdist sequence similarity added in when clustering inside HLA-allele-positive subsets. Repertoires with fewer than 30,000 or more than 120,000 public chains, plus five repertoires with anomalous nucleotide sharing, were excluded from co-occurrence clustering. Not all clones reach the TCRdb copy of this immuneACCESS table, which keeps in-frame sequences only. Checked studies attribute under half of the gap to unresolved V genes and leave the rest unexplained. The DNA gave D and trimming, while V, J and clone size come from that table. The sample table contains approximately 240,000 clones; only one count was recorded for 70% to 85% of them. Around 0.57% of the sample is held by the ten biggest clonotypes.

V gives up 1 base and J gives up 5 bases, and the segment between their germline ends measures 14 bases. The germline V gene sets CDR1 to SGHAT and CDR2 to FQNNGV. The cysteine opens and the phenylalanine closes a CDR3 of 15 amino acids. Only the CDR3 region is kept as DNA, spanning 45 bases read in frame from base 1. The cohort comprised under 700 healthy bone marrow donors. All cohort members were sampled while nominally healthy, although unrecorded immune exposures were likely present. The donor was CMV seronegative and belonged to the group of under 400 seronegative cohort members. A peripheral blood sample was collected from each donor, and TCR beta sequencing was performed on peripheral blood mononuclear cells. The Qiagen DNeasy Blood Extraction Kit was used to extract genomic DNA from the blood cell samples.

This receptor chain uses TRBV11-2 and TRBJ2-5; possibly the D gene is TRBD1, per 5 matching bases. The specimen sequenced was PBMCs. This clonotype was sampled from a woman aged 40 to 50 in good health and CMV-seronegative. Here is the DNA: TGTGCCAGCAGCTTAGTCGCTGGGCCAGGGGAGACCCAGTACTTC. Protein translation: CASSLVAGPGETQYF.